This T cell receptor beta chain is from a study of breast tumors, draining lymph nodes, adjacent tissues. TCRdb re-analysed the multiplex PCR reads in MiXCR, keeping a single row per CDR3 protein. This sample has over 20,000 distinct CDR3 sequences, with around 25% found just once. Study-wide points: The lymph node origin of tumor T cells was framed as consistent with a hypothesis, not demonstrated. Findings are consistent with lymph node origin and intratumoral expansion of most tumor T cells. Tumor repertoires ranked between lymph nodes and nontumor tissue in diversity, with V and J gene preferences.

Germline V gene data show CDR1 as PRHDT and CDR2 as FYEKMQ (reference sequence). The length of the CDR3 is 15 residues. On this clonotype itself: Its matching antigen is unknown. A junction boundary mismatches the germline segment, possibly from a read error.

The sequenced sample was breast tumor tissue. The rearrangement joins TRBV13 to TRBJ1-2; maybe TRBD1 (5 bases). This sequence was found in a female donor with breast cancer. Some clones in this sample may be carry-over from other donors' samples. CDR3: CASSLERRATEGYTF. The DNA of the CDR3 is TGCGCCAGCAGCTTGGAGCGCAGGGCTACGGAAGGCTACACCTTC.